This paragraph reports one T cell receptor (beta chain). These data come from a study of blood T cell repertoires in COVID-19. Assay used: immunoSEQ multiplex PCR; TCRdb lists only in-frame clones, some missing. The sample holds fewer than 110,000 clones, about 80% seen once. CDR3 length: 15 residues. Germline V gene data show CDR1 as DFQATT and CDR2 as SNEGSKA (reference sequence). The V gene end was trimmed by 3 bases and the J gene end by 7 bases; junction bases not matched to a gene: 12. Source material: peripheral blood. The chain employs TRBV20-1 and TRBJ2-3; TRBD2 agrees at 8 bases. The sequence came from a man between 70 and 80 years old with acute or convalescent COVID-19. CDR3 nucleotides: TGCAGTGCTAGTGGGGGTGCCGGGGGGGCAAATACGCAGTATTTT. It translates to CSASGGAGGANTQYF.